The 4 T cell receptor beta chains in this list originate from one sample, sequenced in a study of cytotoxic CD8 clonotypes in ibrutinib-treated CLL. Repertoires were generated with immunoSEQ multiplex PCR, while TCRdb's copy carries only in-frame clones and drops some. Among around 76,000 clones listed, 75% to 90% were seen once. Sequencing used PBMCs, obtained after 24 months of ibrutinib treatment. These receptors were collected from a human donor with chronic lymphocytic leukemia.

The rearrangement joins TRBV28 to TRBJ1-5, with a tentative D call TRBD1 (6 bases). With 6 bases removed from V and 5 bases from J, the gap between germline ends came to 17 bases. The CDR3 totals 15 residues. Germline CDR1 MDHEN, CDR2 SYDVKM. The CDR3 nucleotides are TGTGCCAGCAGGTCAGTAGGGGGAGGATATCAGCCCCAGCATTTT. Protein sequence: CASRSVGGGYQPQHF.

This CDR3 reads CASSIVYRATYNEQFF. As DNA, the CDR3 is TGTGCCAGTAGTATAGTGTACAGGGCTACCTACAATGAGCAGTTCTTC. The chain uses TRBV19 and TRBJ2-1; maybe TRBD1 (6 bases). V was cut by 1 base and J by 2 bases, with 12 bases left in between. Germline V gene lookup returns CDR1 LNHDA and CDR2 SQIVND (reference sequence). The CDR3 contains 16 residues.

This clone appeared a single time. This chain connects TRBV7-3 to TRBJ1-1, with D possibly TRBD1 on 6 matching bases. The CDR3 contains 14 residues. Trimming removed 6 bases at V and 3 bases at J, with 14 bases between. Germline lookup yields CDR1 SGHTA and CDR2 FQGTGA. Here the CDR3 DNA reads TGTGCCAGCAGACAGGGATTTGACTACACTGAAGCTTTCTTT. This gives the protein CASRQGFDYTEAFF.

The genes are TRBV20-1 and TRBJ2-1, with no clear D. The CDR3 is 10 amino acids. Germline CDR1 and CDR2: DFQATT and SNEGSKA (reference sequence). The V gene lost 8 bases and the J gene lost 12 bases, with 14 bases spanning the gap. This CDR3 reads CSTDSQGQFF. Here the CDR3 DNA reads TGCAGTACCGACTCACAAGGGCAGTTCTTC.